This T cell receptor (beta chain) was identified during a study of blood T cell repertoires in COVID-19. Measured with immunoSEQ multiplex PCR; TCRdb has only the in-frame clones, and not every one. Of more than 110,000 clones listed, roughly 90% are singletons. Between the trimmed V and J ends, which lost 0 bases and 3 bases, there was a span of 5 bases. The CDR3 extends over 13 amino acids. Germline CDR1 LGHNA, CDR2 YNFKEQ. Sequenced sample: peripheral blood. J is TRBJ1-1 and V is TRBV4-2, with unresolved D. This receptor was obtained from a man aged 55-75 years with active or convalescent COVID-19. The CDR3 reads CASSQERDTEAFF. The CDR3, as DNA: TGTGCCAGCAGCCAAGAGCGAGACACTGAAGCTTTCTTT.